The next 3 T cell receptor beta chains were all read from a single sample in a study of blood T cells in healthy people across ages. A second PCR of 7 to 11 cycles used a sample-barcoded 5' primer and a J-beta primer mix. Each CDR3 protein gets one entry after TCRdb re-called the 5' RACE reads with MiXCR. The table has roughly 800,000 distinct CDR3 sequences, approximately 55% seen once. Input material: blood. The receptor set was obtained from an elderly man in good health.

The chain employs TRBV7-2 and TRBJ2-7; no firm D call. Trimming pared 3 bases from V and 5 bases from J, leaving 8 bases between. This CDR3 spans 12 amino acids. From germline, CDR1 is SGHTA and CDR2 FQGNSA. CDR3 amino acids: CASSFVWNEQYF. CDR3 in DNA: TGTGCCAGCAGCTTTGTGTGGAACGAGCAGTACTTC.

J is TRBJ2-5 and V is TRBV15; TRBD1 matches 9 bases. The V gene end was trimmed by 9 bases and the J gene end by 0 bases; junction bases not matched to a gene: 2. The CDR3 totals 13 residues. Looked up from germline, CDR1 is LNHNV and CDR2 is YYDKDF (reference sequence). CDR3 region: CATGTGNQETQYF. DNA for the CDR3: TGTGCCACGGGGACAGGGAACCAAGAGACCCAGTACTTC.

In DNA form, the CDR3 reads TGTGCCAGCAGCACCCGGGGCTCCGGACGGACCTACGAGCAGTACTTC. This sequence encodes CASSTRGSGRTYEQYF. This chain connects TRBV6-5 to TRBJ2-7; D is perhaps TRBD1 or TRBD2 (5 bases each). In germline, CDR1 is MNHEY, CDR2 SVGAGI. CDR3 length: 16 amino acids. Trimming pared 6 bases from V and 2 bases from J, leaving 20 bases between.